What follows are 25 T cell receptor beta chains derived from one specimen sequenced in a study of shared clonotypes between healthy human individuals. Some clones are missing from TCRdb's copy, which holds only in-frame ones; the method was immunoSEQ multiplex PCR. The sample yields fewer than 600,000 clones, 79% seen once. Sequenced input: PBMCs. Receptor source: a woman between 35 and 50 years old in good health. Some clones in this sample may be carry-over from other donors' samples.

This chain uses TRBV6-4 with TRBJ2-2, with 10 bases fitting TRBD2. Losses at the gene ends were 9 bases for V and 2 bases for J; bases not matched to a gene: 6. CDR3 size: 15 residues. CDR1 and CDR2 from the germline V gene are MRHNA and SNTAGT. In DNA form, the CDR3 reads TGTGCCAGTTCCTGGACTAGCGGAAACACCGGGGAGCTGTTTTTT. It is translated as CASSWTSGNTGELFF.

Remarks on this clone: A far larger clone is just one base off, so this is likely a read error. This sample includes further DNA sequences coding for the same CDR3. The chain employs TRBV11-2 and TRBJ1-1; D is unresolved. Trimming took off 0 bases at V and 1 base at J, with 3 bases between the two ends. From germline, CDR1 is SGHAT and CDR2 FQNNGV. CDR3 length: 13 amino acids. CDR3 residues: CASSLDRNTEAFF. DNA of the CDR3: TGTGCCAGCAGCTTAGACAGGAACACTGAAGCTTTCTTT.

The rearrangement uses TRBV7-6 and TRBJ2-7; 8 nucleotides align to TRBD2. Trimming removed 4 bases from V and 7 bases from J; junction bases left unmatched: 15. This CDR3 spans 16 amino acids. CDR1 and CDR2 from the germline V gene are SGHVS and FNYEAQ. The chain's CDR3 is CASSYDPSGSRGEQYF. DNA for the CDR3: TGTGCCAGCAGCTATGATCCGAGCGGGAGCCGGGGTGAGCAGTACTTC.

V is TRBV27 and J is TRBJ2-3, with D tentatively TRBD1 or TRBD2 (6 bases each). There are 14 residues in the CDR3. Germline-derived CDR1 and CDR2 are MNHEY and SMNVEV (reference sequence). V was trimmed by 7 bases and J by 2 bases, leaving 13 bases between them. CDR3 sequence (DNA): TGTGCCAGCATTCCGGGGGCTTTCACAGATACGCAGTATTTT. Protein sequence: CASIPGAFTDTQYF.

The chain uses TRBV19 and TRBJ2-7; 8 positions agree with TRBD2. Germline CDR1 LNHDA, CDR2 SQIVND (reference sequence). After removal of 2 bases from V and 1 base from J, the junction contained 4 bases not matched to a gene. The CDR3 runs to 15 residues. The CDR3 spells CASSILGTRSYEQYF. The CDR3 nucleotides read TGTGCCAGTAGTATATTAGGGACTAGATCCTACGAGCAGTACTTC. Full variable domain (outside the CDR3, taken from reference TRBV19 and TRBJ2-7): DGGITQSPKYLFRKEGQNVTLSCEQNLNHDAMYWYRQDPGQGLRLIYYSQIVNDFQKGDIAEGYSVSREKKESFPLTVTSAQKNPTAFYLCASSILGTRSYEQYFGPGTRLTVT.

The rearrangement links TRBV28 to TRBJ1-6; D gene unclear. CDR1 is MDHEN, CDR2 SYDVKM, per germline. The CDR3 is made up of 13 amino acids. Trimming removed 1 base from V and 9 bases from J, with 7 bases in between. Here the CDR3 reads CASSLYTASPLHF. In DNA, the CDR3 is TGTGCCAGCAGTTTATATACAGCTTCACCCCTCCACTTT.

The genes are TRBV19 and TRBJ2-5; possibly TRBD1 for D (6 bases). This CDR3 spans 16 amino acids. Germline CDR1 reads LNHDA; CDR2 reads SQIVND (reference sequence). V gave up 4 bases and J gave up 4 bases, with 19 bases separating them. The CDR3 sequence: CASSRPAARGGETQYF. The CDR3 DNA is TGTGCCAGTAGTAGACCGGCCGCCAGGGGCGGAGAGACCCAGTACTTC.

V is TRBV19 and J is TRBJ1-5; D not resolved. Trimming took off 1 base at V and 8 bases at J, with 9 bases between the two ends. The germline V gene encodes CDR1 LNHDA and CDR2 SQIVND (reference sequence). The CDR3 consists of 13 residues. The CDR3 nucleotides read TGTGCCAGTAGTATAGGTGGAGAGGAGCCCCAGCATTTT. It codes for CASSIGGEEPQHF.

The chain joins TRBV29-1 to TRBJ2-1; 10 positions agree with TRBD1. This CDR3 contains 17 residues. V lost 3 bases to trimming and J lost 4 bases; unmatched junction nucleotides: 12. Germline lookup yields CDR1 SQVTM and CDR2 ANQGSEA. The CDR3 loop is CSVERPLGTGAYNEQFF. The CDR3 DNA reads TGCAGCGTTGAGCGGCCCCTCGGGACAGGGGCTTACAATGAGCAGTTCTTC.

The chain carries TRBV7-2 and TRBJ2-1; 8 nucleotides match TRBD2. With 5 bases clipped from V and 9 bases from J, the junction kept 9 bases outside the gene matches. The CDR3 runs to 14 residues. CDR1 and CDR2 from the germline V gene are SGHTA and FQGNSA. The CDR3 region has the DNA TGTGCCAGCAGCCCGGGGGGGGAGGGCCGTGAGCAGTTCTTC. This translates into CASSPGGEGREQFF.

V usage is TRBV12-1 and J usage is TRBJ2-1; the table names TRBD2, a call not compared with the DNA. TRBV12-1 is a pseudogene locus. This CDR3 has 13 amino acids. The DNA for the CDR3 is TGTGCCAGCAGCCCCACCACTAACAATGAGCAGTTCTTC. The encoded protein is CASSPTTNNEQFF.

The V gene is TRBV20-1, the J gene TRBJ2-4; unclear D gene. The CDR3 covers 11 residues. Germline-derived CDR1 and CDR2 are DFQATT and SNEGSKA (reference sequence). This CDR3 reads CVGLYKNIQYF. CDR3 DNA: TGCGTCGGCCTATATAAAAACATTCAGTACTTC.

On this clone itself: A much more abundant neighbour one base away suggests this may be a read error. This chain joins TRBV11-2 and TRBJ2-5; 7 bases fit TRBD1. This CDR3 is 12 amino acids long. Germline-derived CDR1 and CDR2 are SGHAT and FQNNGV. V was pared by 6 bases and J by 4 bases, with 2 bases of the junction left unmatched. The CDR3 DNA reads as TGTGCCAGCAGGCGACAGGGAGAGACCCAGTACTTC. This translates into CASRRQGETQYF. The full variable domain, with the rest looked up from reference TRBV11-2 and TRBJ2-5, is EAGVAQSPRYKIIEKRQSVAFWCNPISGHATLYWYQQILGQGPKLLIQFQNNGVVDDSQLPKDRFSAERLKGVDSTLKIQPAKLEDSAVYLCASRRQGETQYFGPGTRLLVL.

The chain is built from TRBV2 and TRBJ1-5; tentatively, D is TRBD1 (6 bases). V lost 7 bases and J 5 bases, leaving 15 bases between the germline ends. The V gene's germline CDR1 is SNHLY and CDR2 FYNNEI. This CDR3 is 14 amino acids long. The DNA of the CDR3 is TGTGCCAGCACCCTGACAGGACGTTATCAGCCCCAGCATTTT. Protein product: CASTLTGRYQPQHF.

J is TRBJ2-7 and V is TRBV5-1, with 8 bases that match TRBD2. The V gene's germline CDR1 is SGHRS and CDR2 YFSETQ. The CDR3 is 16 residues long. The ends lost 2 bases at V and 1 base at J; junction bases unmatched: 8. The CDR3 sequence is CASSLEGLVPSYEQYF. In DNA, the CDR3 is TGCGCCAGCAGCTTAGAGGGACTAGTTCCATCCTACGAGCAGTACTTC.

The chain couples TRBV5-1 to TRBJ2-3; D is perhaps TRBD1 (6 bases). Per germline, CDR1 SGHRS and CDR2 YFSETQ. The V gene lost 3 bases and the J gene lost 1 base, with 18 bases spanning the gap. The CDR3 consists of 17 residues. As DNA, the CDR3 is TGCGCCAGCAGCTCGGGTAACAGGGTAGTGGGCACAGATACGCAGTATTTT. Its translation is CASSSGNRVVGTDTQYF.

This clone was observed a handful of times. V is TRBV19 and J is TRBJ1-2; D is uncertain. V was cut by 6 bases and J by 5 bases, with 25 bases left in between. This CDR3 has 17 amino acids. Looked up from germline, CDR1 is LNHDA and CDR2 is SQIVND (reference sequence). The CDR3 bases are TGTGCCAGTAGAGAATACGAGCGGACGGCGGAGAGTTATGGCTACACCTTC. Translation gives CASREYERTAESYGYTF. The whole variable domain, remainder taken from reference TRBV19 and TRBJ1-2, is DGGITQSPKYLFRKEGQNVTLSCEQNLNHDAMYWYRQDPGQGLRLIYYSQIVNDFQKGDIAEGYSVSREKKESFPLTVTSAQKNPTAFYLCASREYERTAESYGYTFGSGTRLTVV.

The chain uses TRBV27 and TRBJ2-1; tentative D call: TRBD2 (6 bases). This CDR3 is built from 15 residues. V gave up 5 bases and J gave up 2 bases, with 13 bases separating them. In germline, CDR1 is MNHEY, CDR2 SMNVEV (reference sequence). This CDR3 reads CASSPSSVTYNEQFF. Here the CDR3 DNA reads TGTGCCAGCAGTCCCTCTAGCGTAACCTACAATGAGCAGTTCTTC.

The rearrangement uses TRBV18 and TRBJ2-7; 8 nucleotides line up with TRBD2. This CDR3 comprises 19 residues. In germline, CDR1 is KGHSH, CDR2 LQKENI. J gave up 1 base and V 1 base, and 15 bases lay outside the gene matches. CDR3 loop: CASSPRTILAGGVSYEQYF. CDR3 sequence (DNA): TGTGCCAGCTCACCACGGACAATTTTGGCGGGAGGAGTATCCTACGAGCAGTACTTC.

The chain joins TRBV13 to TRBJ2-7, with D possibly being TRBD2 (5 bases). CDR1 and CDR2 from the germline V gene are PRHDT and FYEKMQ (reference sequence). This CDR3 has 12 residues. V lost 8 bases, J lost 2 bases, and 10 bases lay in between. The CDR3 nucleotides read TGTGCCAGCGGGCGGGTAACCTACGAGCAGTACTTC. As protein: CASGRVTYEQYF.

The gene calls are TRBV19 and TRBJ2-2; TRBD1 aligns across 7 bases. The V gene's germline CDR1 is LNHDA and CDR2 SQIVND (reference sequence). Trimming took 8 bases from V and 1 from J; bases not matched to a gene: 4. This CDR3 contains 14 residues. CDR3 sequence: CASAGTVNTGELFF. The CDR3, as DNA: TGTGCCAGTGCCGGGACAGTGAACACCGGGGAGCTGTTTTTT.

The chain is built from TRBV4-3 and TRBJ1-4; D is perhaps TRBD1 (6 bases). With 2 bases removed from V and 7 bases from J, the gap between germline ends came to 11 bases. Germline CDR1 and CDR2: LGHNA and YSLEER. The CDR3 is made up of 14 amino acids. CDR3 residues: CASSQSLDSEKLFF. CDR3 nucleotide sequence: TGCGCCAGCAGCCAAAGCTTGGACAGTGAAAAACTGTTTTTT.

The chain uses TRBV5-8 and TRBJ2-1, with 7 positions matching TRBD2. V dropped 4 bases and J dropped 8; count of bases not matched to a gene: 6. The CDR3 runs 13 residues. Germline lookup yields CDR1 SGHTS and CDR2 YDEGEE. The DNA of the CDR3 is TGTGCCAGCAGCCGGGGGGTCCCCCATGAGCAGTTCTTC. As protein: CASSRGVPHEQFF.

The CDR3 region has the DNA TGCAGCGTTGATGAAGGGAACACCATATATTTT. This sequence encodes CSVDEGNTIYF. The chain combines TRBV29-1 with TRBJ1-3; no clear D gene. With 3 bases removed from V and 7 bases from J, the gap between germline ends came to 7 bases. Germline V gene data show CDR1 as SQVTM and CDR2 as ANQGSEA. The CDR3 sequence is 11 residues long. Full variable domain (remainder filled in from reference TRBV29-1 and TRBJ1-3): SAVISQKPSRDICQRGTSLTIQCQVDSQVTMMFWYRQQPGQSLTLIATANQGSEATYESGFVIDKFPISRPNLTFSTLTVSNMSPEDSSIYLCSVDEGNTIYFGEGSWLTVV.

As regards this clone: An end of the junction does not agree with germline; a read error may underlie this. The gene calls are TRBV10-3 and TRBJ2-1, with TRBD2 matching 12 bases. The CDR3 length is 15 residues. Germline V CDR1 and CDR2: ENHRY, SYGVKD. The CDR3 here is CASSELAGGSNEQFF. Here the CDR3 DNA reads TGTGCCAGCAGTGAACTAGCGGGAGGAAGCAATGAGCAGTTCTTC.